This T cell receptor (beta chain) appears in the sequencing data of a study of blood T cell repertoires in COVID-19. Study summary: Nucleic acid was either cDNA or gDNA, and it came from T cells, B-cell-depleted T cells, or PBMCs.

Under the authors' procedure: Reference gene primer amplification gave nucleated cell count estimates. The data were produced by immunoSEQ multiplex PCR, yet TCRdb's version contains in-frame clones alone and is incomplete. V and J calls plus clone size are reproduced from that table; the DNA served to infer D and trimming. The sample consists of about 200,000 clones, approximately 84% of them appearing once. This clone was seen once. Trimming cost V 1 base and J 4 bases; bases outside gene matches: 7. The germline V gene has CDR1 LNHDA and CDR2 SQIVND (reference sequence). The CDR3 is 16 amino acids. Participants, about 18 to 100 years old, spanned fewer than 30 US areas. Each participant's cohort was designated according to participant-reported clinical history.

The genes are TRBV19 and TRBJ2-3; 8 bases map to TRBD1. This TCR was sampled from a man aged 35 to 55 who had recovered from COVID-19. The material sequenced was PBMCs or T cells enriched from blood (not recorded which). The CDR3 sequence: CASSIVTGGVPDTQYF. DNA of the CDR3: TGTGCCAGTAGTATAGTTACAGGGGGAGTGCCAGATACGCAGTATTTT.